This T cell receptor (beta chain) was captured in a study of Graves' ophthalmopathy and Graves' hyperthyroidism (dated by TCRdb to between 2018 and 2020). About the study as a whole: Peripheral blood samples were taken at the time of initial diagnosis, before any treatment was given. The study used TCR beta repertoire signatures to distinguish Graves' ophthalmopathy from Graves' hyperthyroidism and to predict progression to ophthalmopathy. In total, 135 blood samples were TCR-sequenced: some 43 ophthalmopathy, 75 hyperthyroidism and approximately 17 hyperthyroidism-to-ophthalmopathy patients. A discovery set of 95 to 100 patients (43 ophthalmopathy, approximately 58 stable hyperthyroidism) was enrolled to explore V-J signatures distinguishing ophthalmopathy from hyperthyroidism. The independent validation cohort included 18 hyperthyroidism patients plus 17 patients who later progressed from hyperthyroidism to ophthalmopathy. In several hyperthyroidism patients, the T-cell repertoire of thyroid tissue was compared with the T-cell repertoire of blood. Following sample collection, hyperthyroidism patients were given methimazole at a starting dose of 30 mg daily, and ophthalmopathy patients were given high-dose intravenous methylprednisolone. For training and testing, the approximately 92 patients in the discovery cohort were randomly divided in a 7:3 ratio.

This clonotype was counted at least ten times. Its specific antigen is unknown. Within one base of it there is no much larger clone, and no base qualities were kept. TCR beta CDR3 regions were amplified from RNA transcripts for repertoire sequencing. A first-round RT-PCR used HTBI primers with the Qiagen OneStep RT-PCR kit, followed by a second-round multiplex PCR, size selection and purification. The libraries underwent paired-end sequencing with 100 bp reads on an Illumina HiSeq2000. From the authors' description of their analysis: SOAPnuke was used to process the reads, throwing out any read that had adapters, had uncalled bases, had a mean Phred below 15, or lacked an exact constant-primer or identifier match. COPE v1.2.5 was used to merge high-quality paired reads. Each unique nucleotide sequence was treated as a clonotype, and MiTCR v1.1 was used to align the clonotypes to the IMGT TRB V, D and J references. Only V-J combinations with frequency above 0.0001 were analysed, covering 99% to 99.2% of repertoires. For each V-J combination, a TCR clonal expansion and chaos score was defined as F50 clonal expansion divided by the chaos observed in the TCRdist matrix. Features were reduced by Welch's t-statistics and random forest to roughly 14 V-J combinations, which fed a naive Bayes classifier. Thyroid-blood repertoire similarity was quantified with the Morisita-Horn index. TCRdb reprocessed the public reads (quality trimming at Q25 with fastp, clone calling with MiXCR) and kept in-frame beta chains. All rows with the same CDR3 protein become a single entry with the most common DNA and genes. TCRdb assigned the V and J calls; the authors' analysis was not used. In all, the sample holds about 170,000 distinct CDR3 sequences, and approximately 38% of those were seen once. Roughly 5.8% of the sample is held by the ten biggest clonotypes.

From V the trimming removes 1 base and from J it removes 4 bases, while the gene matches leave 3 bases of the junction unaccounted for. In the germline V gene (reference sequence), CDR1 corresponds to LGHDT and CDR2 to YNNKEL. Spanning cysteine to phenylalanine, the CDR3 consists of 16 amino acids. Solely the CDR3 DNA is kept, with 48 bases framed from the first base. Ophthalmopathy patients were characterized by moderately to severely active disease, a Clinical Activity Score of at least 3, a NOSPECS grade of at least 4, and a disease duration under 3 months. Patients with other autoimmune diseases, uncontrolled infections, pregnancy or lactation were excluded. Diagnosis was based on clinical symptoms, serum thyroxine, TRAb, thyroid ultrasound and orbital computed tomography. Ficoll-Paque density gradient centrifugation was used to isolate PBMCs from 8 to 10 ml of fresh peripheral blood. Trizol reagent was used to extract the total RNA, and its quality was then checked on an Agilent 2100 Bioanalyzer.

Study-wide findings and limitations: Most expanded thyroid clonotypes with frequency above 0.001 were also detected in blood, suggesting blood repertoires may reflect the thyroid immune response. Sample size was not statistically predetermined, and group allocation was not concealed from the investigators. In cross-validation, the 13-signature model distinguished ophthalmopathy from stable hyperthyroidism with about 88% sensitivity and nearly 82% specificity, and in the test set the corresponding values were roughly 80% and 76%. In validation, the model predicted ophthalmopathy progression with nearly 71% sensitivity and less than 80% specificity; some twelve predicted patients were CT-confirmed with GO in a median of roughly 6.8 months.

The sample consisted of peripheral blood. The origin of this receptor is a woman between 35 and 50 years old with Graves' ophthalmopathy. Donor details come from another sample of the same person, matched by shared clones. The chain links TRBV3-1 with TRBJ2-5, and 13 junction bases match TRBD2. The DNA sequence reads TGTGCCAGCAGCCAAGGGGGACTAGCGGGGAGAGAGACCCAGTACTTC. Its coded protein is CASSQGGLAGRETQYF.